This T cell receptor beta chain was documented in a study of identical twins. Findings and caveats of the study: In drawing conclusions, the study used cross-sectional statistical analysis and did not follow the same donors.

Concerning this clonotype: Its target is not known.

From the 5' RACE reads, TCRdb called clonotypes with MiXCR, one entry per CDR3 protein. The sample includes about 390,000 distinct CDR3 sequences, around 9% of them seen just once. The CDR3 contains 15 residues. Germline V lookup: CDR1 SGHVS, CDR2 FQNEAQ. V shed 6 bases and J shed 9 bases, with 23 bases lying between them. The sequence was obtained from a woman in her forties or fifties in good health. The chain uses TRBV7-8 and TRBJ1-2, with D possibly being TRBD1 (5 bases). The sequenced sample was naive T cells sorted from blood. The CDR3 region has the DNA TGTGCCAGCAGGAGAAACGACAGCCCTCTGGGTCGCTACACCTTC. Amino acids: CASRRNDSPLGRYTF.